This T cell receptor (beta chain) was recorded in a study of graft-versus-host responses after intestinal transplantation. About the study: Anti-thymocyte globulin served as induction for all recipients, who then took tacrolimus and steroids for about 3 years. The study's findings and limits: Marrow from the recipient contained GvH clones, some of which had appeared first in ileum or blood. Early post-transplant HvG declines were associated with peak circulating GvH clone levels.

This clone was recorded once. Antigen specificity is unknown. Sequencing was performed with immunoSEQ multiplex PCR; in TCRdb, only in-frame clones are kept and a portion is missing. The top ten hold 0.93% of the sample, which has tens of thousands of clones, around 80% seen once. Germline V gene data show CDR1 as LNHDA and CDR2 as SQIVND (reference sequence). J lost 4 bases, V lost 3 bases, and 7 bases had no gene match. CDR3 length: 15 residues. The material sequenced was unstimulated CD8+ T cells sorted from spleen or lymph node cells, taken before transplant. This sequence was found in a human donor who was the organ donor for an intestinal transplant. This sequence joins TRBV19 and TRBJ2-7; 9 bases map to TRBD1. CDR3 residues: CASSMSQGAAYEQYF. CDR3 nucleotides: TGTGCCAGTAGTATGTCACAGGGGGCCGCGTACGAGCAGTACTTC.